These 11 T cell receptor beta chains were sequenced from one sample in a study of blood T cell repertoires in COVID-19. Data came from immunoSEQ multiplex PCR; TCRdb stores just in-frame clones and leaves some out. The sample has fewer than 100,000 clones; roughly 78% are singletons. Sequencing was performed on peripheral blood. The receptors come from a woman in her 70s with acute or convalescent COVID-19.

The CDR3, as DNA: TGTGCCAGCAGTGGGGGTTTAGGGACAGGGGGATATCACAATGAGCAGTTCTTC. As protein: CASSGGLGTGGYHNEQFF. This chain connects TRBV25-1 to TRBJ2-1; TRBD1 matches 11 bases. J lost 5 bases, V lost 4 bases, and 13 bases had no gene match. The germline V gene encodes CDR1 MGHDK and CDR2 SYGVNS. The CDR3 is 18 residues long.

The chain carries TRBV19 and TRBJ2-1, with 12 positions matching TRBD2. The CDR3 runs 18 residues. V dropped 3 bases and J dropped 5; count of bases not matched to a gene: 11. Per germline, CDR1 LNHDA and CDR2 SQIVND (reference sequence). This CDR3 is CASSIRGLAGGLDNEQFF. The CDR3 coding sequence is TGTGCCAGTAGTATTAGGGGGCTAGCGGGAGGGTTGGACAATGAGCAGTTCTTC.

The rearrangement uses TRBV20-1 and TRBJ2-3; D gene uncertain. Trimming removed 1 base at V and 13 bases at J, with 9 bases between. CDR1 DFQATT and CDR2 SNEGSKA come from the germline V gene (reference sequence). The CDR3 totals 10 residues. CDR3 loop: CSARAEGEYF. Here the CDR3 DNA reads TGCAGTGCTAGAGCAGAAGGAGAGTATTTT.

The genes are TRBV11-3 and TRBJ2-3; weak D call: TRBD1 (7 bases). This CDR3 comprises 14 residues. Germline CDR1 reads SGHNT; CDR2 reads YENEEA. With 5 bases removed from V and 4 bases from J, the gap between germline ends came to 13 bases. The CDR3 here is CASSRTGEADTQYF. The CDR3 region has the DNA TGTGCCAGCAGCCGTACAGGGGAGGCAGATACGCAGTATTTT.

The chain employs TRBV28 and TRBJ1-2; D possibly corresponds to TRBD1 (6 bases). Germline CDR1 is MDHEN and CDR2 is SYDVKM. The CDR3 is 15 residues long. The V and J ends lost 4 bases and 12 bases respectively, with 24 bases between them. CDR3 residues: CASSSHLTGQRSHTF. In DNA form, the CDR3 reads TGTGCCAGCAGTTCTCATCTGACAGGTCAGCGGAGTCACACCTTC.

The chain joins TRBV7-9 to TRBJ2-7; no clear D gene. The CDR3 runs to 12 residues. Trimming shortened V by 5 bases and J by 6 bases, and 11 bases separated the two germline ends. CDR1 SEHNR and CDR2 FQNEAQ come from the germline V gene (reference sequence). The CDR3 DNA reads TGTGCCAGCAGCACCCTAGAAGGCGAGCAGTACTTC. Its translation: CASSTLEGEQYF. Full variable domain (remainder filled in from reference TRBV7-9 and TRBJ2-7): DTGVSQNPRHKITKRGQNVTFRCDPISEHNRLYWYRQTLGQGPEFLTYFQNEAQLEKSRLLSDRFSAERPKGSFSTLEIQRTEQGDSAMYLCASSTLEGEQYFGPGTRLTVT.

This clone was observed a few times. The V call is TRBV6-4, the J call TRBJ2-3, with 8 positions matching TRBD2. The CDR3 runs 15 residues. The germline V gene has CDR1 MRHNA and CDR2 SNTAGT. V shed 5 bases and J 0 bases; nucleotides not matched to a gene: 4. The CDR3 DNA follows: TGTGCCAGCAGTCCCGCGGGGGGTAGCACAGATACGCAGTATTTT. This gives the protein CASSPAGGSTDTQYF.

This chain uses TRBV6-2 or TRBV6-3 with TRBJ1-2; D is possibly TRBD1 (6 bases). The CDR3 sequence is 15 residues long. Trimming left V 2 bases short and J 8 bases short, with 18 bases between. CDR1 is MNHEY, CDR2 SVGEGT, per germline. Written as DNA, the CDR3 is TGTGCCAGCAGTTACACGGTGGGGGCGAGTAACGGCTACACCTTC. Encoded protein: CASSYTVGASNGYTF.

The rearrangement joins TRBV6-5 to TRBJ1-3; D is perhaps TRBD1 (6 bases). This CDR3 region has 14 residues. Germline loops: CDR1 MNHEY, CDR2 SVGAGI. V lost 5 bases and J lost 3, with 11 bases in between. The CDR3 region is CASSPQGRGNTIYF. The CDR3 DNA sequence: TGTGCCAGCAGTCCACAGGGACGTGGAAACACCATATATTTT.

The rearrangement joins TRBV4-2 to TRBJ2-5; no definite D call. V shed 1 base and J shed 7 bases, with 10 bases lying between them. CDR3 length: 13 residues. The germline V gene has CDR1 LGHNA and CDR2 YNFKEQ. CDR3 loop: CASSQVLRGTQYF. DNA of the CDR3: TGTGCCAGCAGCCAAGTGCTGCGAGGGACCCAGTACTTC.

This clone has just a few counts. The V call is TRBV2, the J call TRBJ2-7; D call uncertain. V lost 0 bases to trimming and J lost 1 base, with 7 bases between them. Germline V gives CDR1 SNHLY, CDR2 FYNNEI. The CDR3 runs to 14 residues. CDR3 sequence: CASSEAENSYEQYF. DNA of the CDR3: TGTGCCAGCAGTGAAGCGGAGAATTCCTACGAGCAGTACTTC. Full variable domain (outside the CDR3, taken from reference TRBV2 and TRBJ2-7): EPEVTQTPSHQVTQMGQEVILRCVPISNHLYFYWYRQILGQKVEFLVSFYNNEISEKSEIFDDQFSVERPDGSNFTLKIRSTKLEDSAMYFCASSEAENSYEQYFGPGTRLTVT.